Below, 21 T cell receptor beta chains from the same sample are listed, as sequenced in a study of blood T cell repertoires in COVID-19. Repertoires were generated with immunoSEQ multiplex PCR, while TCRdb's copy carries only in-frame clones and drops some. The sample has hundreds of thousands of clones, more than 75% seen once. The specimen was peripheral blood. Receptor source: a woman aged 60 to 75 with COVID-19, enrolled during active disease.

This rearrangement joins TRBV18 to TRBJ1-5, with D possibly matching TRBD1 (5 bases). There are 14 residues in the CDR3. Trimming took off 2 bases at V and 5 bases at J, with 10 bases between the two ends. Germline loops: CDR1 KGHSH, CDR2 LQKENI. The CDR3 DNA reads TGTGCCAGCTCACCAAGACAGAGCGATCAGCCCCAGCATTTT. The encoded protein is CASSPRQSDQPQHF.

The rearrangement uses TRBV6-5 and TRBJ2-3, with TRBD2 identical over 9 bases. The CDR3 contains 16 residues. After removal of 2 bases from V and 1 base from J, the junction contained 4 bases not matched to a gene. CDR1 MNHEY and CDR2 SVGAGI come from the germline V gene. CDR3 sequence reads: CASSYHSGGGTDTQYF. CDR3 sequence (DNA): TGTGCCAGCAGTTACCATAGCGGGGGCGGCACAGATACGCAGTATTTT.

The rearrangement uses TRBV6-6 and TRBJ2-6; D might be TRBD1 (6 bases). Germline assignment: CDR1 MNHNY and CDR2 SVGAGI (reference sequence). The V end was cut by 5 bases, the J end by 0 bases, with 17 bases between. The CDR3 totals 18 residues. The CDR3 loop is CASSRSATGPSGANVLTF. The CDR3, as DNA: TGTGCCAGCAGTCGGAGTGCTACAGGGCCCTCTGGGGCCAACGTCCTGACTTTC.

The V gene is TRBV7-3, the J gene TRBJ2-6; D is ambiguous. CDR3 length: 16 residues. Trimming stripped 0 bases from V and 0 bases from J, with 6 bases between. The germline CDR1 and CDR2 sequences are SGHTA and FQGTGA. In DNA form, the CDR3 reads TGTGCCAGCAGCTTAACGTCCAGCTCTGGGGCCAACGTCCTGACTTTC. Its protein is CASSLTSSSGANVLTF.

The chain couples TRBV19 to TRBJ1-3; 7 nucleotides agree with TRBD1. CDR1 is LNHDA, CDR2 SQIVND, per germline (reference sequence). The CDR3 totals 16 residues. The V segment lost 6 bases and the J segment 0 bases; nucleotides outside the gene matches: 8. CDR3 nucleotides: TGTGCCAGTAGGGGACAGATCCGATACTCTGGAAACACCATATATTTT. It codes for CASRGQIRYSGNTIYF.

The J gene is TRBJ1-1, the V gene TRBV7-3; 8 bases line up with TRBD1. Germline V gene data show CDR1 as SGHTA and CDR2 as FQGTGA. The CDR3 runs 15 residues. The V gene end was trimmed by 5 bases and the J gene end by 4 bases; junction bases not matched to a gene: 9. The CDR3 DNA reads as TGTGCCAGCAGCCGACAGGGGCCGGCTGGCACTGAAGCTTTCTTT. This encodes CASSRQGPAGTEAFF.

In its sample, this clone was seen many times. The chain has TRBV2 and TRBJ1-5; D is unresolved. The CDR3 is 15 residues long. The V and J ends lost 1 base and 5 bases respectively, with 12 bases between them. Germline CDR1 reads SNHLY; CDR2 reads FYNNEI. The CDR3 DNA sequence: TGTGCCAGCAGTGAAGTCAGACGGCGGGATCAGCCCCAGCATTTT. Protein: CASSEVRRRDQPQHF.

This chain joins TRBV28 and TRBJ1-1; D perhaps matches TRBD1 (6 bases). Trimming pared 6 bases from V and 4 bases from J, leaving 15 bases between. This CDR3 contains 14 residues. CDR1 and CDR2 from the germline V gene are MDHEN and SYDVKM. For the CDR3, the DNA is TGTGCCAGCAGCCGGCAGGGGTTCCTCACTGAAGCTTTCTTT. Translated, it gives CASSRQGFLTEAFF.

This chain connects TRBV4-1 to TRBJ1-1; D unclear. Germline CDR1 is MGHRA and CDR2 is YSYEKL. The length of the CDR3 is 13 residues. The V end lost 3 bases, the J end lost 5 bases, and 10 bases lay between the germline ends. The CDR3 sequence is CASSQLMRTEAFF. CDR3 nucleotide sequence: TGCGCCAGCAGCCAGTTAATGAGGACTGAAGCTTTCTTT.

The V gene is TRBV9, the J gene TRBJ1-6; D may be TRBD1 (6 bases). The V gene lost 4 bases and the J gene lost 6 bases, with 14 bases spanning the gap. In germline, CDR1 is SGDLS, CDR2 YYNGEE. This CDR3 region has 15 residues. The DNA for the CDR3 is TGTGCCAGCAGCCCCAGACAGGCTGGTAATTCACCCCTCCACTTT. Translating it yields CASSPRQAGNSPLHF.

The chain uses TRBV11-2 and TRBJ2-5; 12 nucleotides agree with TRBD2. CDR1 is SGHAT and CDR2 is FQNNGV in the germline V gene. The junction had 10 bases not matched to a gene; V was cut back by 4 bases and J by 1 base. This CDR3 region has 18 residues. Here the CDR3 reads CASSWVRLAGVLQETQYF. In DNA, the CDR3 is TGTGCCAGCAGCTGGGTGCGACTAGCGGGGGTTCTCCAAGAGACCCAGTACTTC.

This clone has a handful of counts. The CDR3 DNA is TGTGCCAGCAGCCCAGGGGGCCGCTATGGCTACACCTTC. Translating gives CASSPGGRYGYTF. The V call is TRBV14, the J call TRBJ1-2, with 8 nucleotides matching TRBD1. Germline-derived CDR1 and CDR2 are SGHDN and FVKESK. This CDR3 comprises 13 residues. V dropped 4 bases and J dropped 4; count of bases not matched to a gene: 2.

There are a few counts of this clone. The chain couples TRBV3-1 (or the pseudogene TRBV3-2) to TRBJ1-6; 8 bases align to TRBD1. The trim removed 1 base at V and 7 bases at J, leaving 3 bases unmatched. CDR1 and CDR2 from the germline V gene are LGHDT and YNNKEL (reference sequence). The CDR3 consists of 15 residues. The CDR3 coding sequence is TGTGCCAGCAGCCAAGTGGCAGGGGGCAATTCACCCCTCCACTTT. Residues: CASSQVAGGNSPLHF.

V and J are TRBV14 and TRBJ2-3; possibly TRBD2 for D (7 bases). This CDR3 is built from 14 residues. V lost 4 bases to trimming and J lost 8 bases, with 16 bases between them. The germline gives CDR1 SGHDN, CDR2 FVKESK. In DNA form, the CDR3 reads TGTGCCAGCAGCCTGCGATCGGGGGGCGGTACGCAGTATTTT. Protein: CASSLRSGGGTQYF.

This clone was picked up one time. The gene calls are TRBV18 and TRBJ2-5, with D possibly matching TRBD1 (6 bases). V lost 6 bases, J lost 2 bases, and 13 bases lay in between. The CDR3 loop spans 14 amino acids. Germline V CDR1 and CDR2: KGHSH, LQKENI. The chain's CDR3 is CASSPGALQETQYF. The CDR3 bases are TGTGCCAGCTCCCCAGGGGCCTTACAAGAGACCCAGTACTTC.

The count of this clone is one. The V and J genes are TRBV7-3 and TRBJ1-3; TRBD1 matches 10 bases. The CDR3 runs 17 residues. Germline CDR1 is SGHTA and CDR2 is FQGTGA. Losses at the gene ends were 2 bases for V and 3 bases for J; bases not matched to a gene: 7. DNA of the CDR3: TGTGCCAGCAGCTTATCCGGGACAGGGGCTGGTGGAAACACCATATATTTT. It is translated as CASSLSGTGAGGNTIYF.

In nucleotides, the CDR3 is TGTGCCACCAGTGACCGGTCCTACAATGAGCAGTTCTTC. This codes for CATSDRSYNEQFF. V gene TRBV24-1 combines with J gene TRBJ2-1; D uncertain. The CDR3 spans 13 residues. The germline V and J ends were trimmed by 4 bases and 1 base, with 4 bases remaining between them. CDR1 and CDR2 (germline): KGHDR, SFDVKD.

The chain carries TRBV5-1 and TRBJ2-3, with no clear D. The CDR3 extends over 11 amino acids. The germline V gene encodes CDR1 SGHRS and CDR2 YFSETQ. The V gene lost 6 bases and the J gene lost 6 bases, with 8 bases spanning the gap. CDR3 residues: CASTTKDTQYF. For the CDR3, the DNA is TGCGCCAGCACAACTAAGGATACGCAGTATTTT.

This clone was seen only once. V usage is TRBV23-1 and J usage is TRBJ2-3, with 10 bases identical to TRBD2. TRBV23-1 is an ORF, with its function uncertain. The CDR3 extends over 21 amino acids. V trimming: 1 base; J trimming: 6 bases; junction bases outside the gene matches: 22. The CDR3 sequence: CASSQYLYTVLAGGSGDTQYF. The CDR3 DNA reads as TGCGCCAGCAGTCAATATCTTTATACGGTATTAGCGGGGGGTTCAGGGGATACGCAGTATTTT.

The V call is TRBV2, the J call TRBJ2-2; D might be TRBD1 (6 bases). The germline V gene has CDR1 SNHLY and CDR2 FYNNEI. The CDR3 has 13 amino acids. Trimming left V 8 bases short and J 5 bases short, with 12 bases between. Here the CDR3 reads CASGWTVTGELFF. Here the CDR3 DNA reads TGTGCCAGCGGGTGGACAGTAACCGGGGAGCTGTTTTTT.

The chain links TRBV10-1 to TRBJ1-2, with D possibly being TRBD1 (5 bases). The germline gives CDR1 WNHNN, CDR2 SYGVQD (reference sequence). V gave up 4 bases and J gave up 4 bases, with 10 bases separating them. This CDR3 comprises 13 residues. CDR3 in amino acids: CASSASGGYGYTF. For the CDR3, the DNA is TGCGCCAGCAGTGCTTCGGGGGGCTATGGCTACACCTTC.